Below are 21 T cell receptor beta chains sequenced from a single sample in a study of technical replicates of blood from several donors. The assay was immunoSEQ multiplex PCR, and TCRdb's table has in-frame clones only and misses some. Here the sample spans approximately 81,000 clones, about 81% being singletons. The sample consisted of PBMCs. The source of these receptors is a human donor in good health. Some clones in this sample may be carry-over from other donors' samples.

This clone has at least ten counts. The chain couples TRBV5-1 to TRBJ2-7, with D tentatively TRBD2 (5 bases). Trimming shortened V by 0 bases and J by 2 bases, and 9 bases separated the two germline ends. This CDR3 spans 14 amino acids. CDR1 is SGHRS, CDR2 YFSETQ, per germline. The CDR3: CASSLAGLPYEQYF. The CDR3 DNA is TGCGCCAGCAGCTTGGCCGGACTCCCCTACGAGCAGTACTTC.

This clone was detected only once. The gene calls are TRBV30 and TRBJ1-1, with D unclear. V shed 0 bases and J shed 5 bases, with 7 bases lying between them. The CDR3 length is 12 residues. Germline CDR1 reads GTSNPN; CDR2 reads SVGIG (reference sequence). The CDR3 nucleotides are TGTGCCTGGAGTGTACCGGGGACTGAAGCTTTCTTT. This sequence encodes CAWSVPGTEAFF.

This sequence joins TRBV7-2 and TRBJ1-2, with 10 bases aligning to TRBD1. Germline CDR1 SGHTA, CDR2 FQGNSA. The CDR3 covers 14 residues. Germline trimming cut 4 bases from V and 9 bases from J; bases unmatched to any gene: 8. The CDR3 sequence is CASSWGQGFDSYTF. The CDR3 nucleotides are TGTGCCAGCAGCTGGGGACAGGGGTTTGATAGCTACACCTTC.

The CDR3, as DNA: TGTGCCAGCTCACCGCCGGGACAGGGCACACTTGGCTACACCTTC. Translated, it gives CASSPPGQGTLGYTF. V is TRBV18 and J is TRBJ1-2; 9 positions match TRBD1. This CDR3 has 15 residues. Unmatched junction bases numbered 9, after V lost 3 bases and J lost 7 bases. Germline loops: CDR1 KGHSH, CDR2 LQKENI.

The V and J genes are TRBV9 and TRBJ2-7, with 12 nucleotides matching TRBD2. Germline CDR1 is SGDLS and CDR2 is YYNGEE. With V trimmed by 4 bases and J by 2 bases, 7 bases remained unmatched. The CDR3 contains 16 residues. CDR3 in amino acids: CASSPSGGVSAYEQYF. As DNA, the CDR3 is TGTGCCAGCAGCCCTAGCGGGGGGGTAAGCGCCTACGAGCAGTACTTC.

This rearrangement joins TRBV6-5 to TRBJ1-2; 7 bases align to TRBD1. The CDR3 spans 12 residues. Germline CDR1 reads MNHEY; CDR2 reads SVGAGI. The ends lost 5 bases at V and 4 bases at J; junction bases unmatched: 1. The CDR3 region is CASSGDSYGYTF. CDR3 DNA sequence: TGTGCCAGCAGTGGGGACAGCTATGGCTACACCTTC.

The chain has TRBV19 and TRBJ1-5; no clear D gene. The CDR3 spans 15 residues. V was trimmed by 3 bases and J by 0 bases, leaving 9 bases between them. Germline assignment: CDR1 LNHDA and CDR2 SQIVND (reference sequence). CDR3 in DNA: TGTGCCAGTAGTATGCACTTTTATAGCAATCAGCCCCAGCATTTT. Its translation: CASSMHFYSNQPQHF.

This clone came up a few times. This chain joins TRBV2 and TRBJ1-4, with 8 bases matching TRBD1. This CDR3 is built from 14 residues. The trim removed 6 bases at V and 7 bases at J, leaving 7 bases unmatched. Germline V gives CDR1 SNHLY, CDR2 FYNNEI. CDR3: CASRARGRSEKLFF. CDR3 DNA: TGTGCCAGCAGGGCCAGGGGGCGAAGTGAAAAACTGTTTTTT. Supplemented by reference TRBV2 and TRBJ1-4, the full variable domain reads EPEVTQTPSHQVTQMGQEVILRCVPISNHLYFYWYRQILGQKVEFLVSFYNNEISEKSEIFDDQFSVERPDGSNFTLKIRSTKLEDSAMYFCASRARGRSEKLFFGSGTQLSVL.

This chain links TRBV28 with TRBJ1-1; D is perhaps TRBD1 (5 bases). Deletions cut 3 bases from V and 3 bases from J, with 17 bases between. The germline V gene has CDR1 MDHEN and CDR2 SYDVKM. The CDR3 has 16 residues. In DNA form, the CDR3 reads TGTGCCAGCAGTTTTTGGGGGGTCCCACAGGACACTGAAGCTTTCTTT. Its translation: CASSFWGVPQDTEAFF.

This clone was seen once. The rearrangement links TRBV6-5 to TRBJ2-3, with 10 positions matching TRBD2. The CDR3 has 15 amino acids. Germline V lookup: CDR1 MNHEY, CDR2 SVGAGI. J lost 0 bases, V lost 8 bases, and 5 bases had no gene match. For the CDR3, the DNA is TGTGCCAGCGGGATGACTAGCGGGAGCACAGATACGCAGTATTTT. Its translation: CASGMTSGSTDTQYF.

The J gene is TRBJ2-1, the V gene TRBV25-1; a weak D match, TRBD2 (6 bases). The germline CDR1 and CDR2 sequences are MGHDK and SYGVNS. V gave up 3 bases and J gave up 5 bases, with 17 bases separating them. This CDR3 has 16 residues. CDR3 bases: TGTGCCAGCAGTGACTTCATTCTAGCGACCGACAATGAGCAGTTCTTC. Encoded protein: CASSDFILATDNEQFF.

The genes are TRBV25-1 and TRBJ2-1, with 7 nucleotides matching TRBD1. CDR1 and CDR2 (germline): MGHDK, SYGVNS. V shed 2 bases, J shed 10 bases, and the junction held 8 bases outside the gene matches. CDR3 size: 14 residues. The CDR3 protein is CASSEPGQRQEQFF. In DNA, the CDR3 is TGTGCCAGCAGTGAACCGGGACAGAGACAGGAGCAGTTCTTC. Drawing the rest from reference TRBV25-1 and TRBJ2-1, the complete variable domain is EADIYQTPRYLVIGTGKKITLECSQTMGHDKMYWYQQDPGMELHLIHYSYGVNSTEKGDLSSESTVSRIRTEHFPLTLESARPSHTSQYLCASSEPGQRQEQFFGPGTRLTVL.

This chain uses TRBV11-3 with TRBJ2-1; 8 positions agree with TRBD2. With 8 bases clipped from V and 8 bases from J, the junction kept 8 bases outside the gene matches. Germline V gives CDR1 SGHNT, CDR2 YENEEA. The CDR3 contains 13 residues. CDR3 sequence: CASAGGVGYEQFF. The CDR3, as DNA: TGTGCCAGCGCCGGGGGGGTTGGCTATGAGCAGTTCTTC.

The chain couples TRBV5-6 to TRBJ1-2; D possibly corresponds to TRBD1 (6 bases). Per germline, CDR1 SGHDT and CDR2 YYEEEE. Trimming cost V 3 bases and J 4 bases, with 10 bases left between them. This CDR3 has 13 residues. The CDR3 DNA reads TGTGCCAGCAGCTCGGACAGAGCCTATGGCTACACCTTC. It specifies CASSSDRAYGYTF.

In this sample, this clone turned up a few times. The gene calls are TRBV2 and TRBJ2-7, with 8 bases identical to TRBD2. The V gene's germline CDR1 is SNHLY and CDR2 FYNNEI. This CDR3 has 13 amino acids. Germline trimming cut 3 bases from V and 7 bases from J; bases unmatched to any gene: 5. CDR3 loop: CASSEREAGEQYF. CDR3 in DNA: TGTGCCAGCAGTGAGCGGGAGGCTGGAGAGCAGTACTTC.

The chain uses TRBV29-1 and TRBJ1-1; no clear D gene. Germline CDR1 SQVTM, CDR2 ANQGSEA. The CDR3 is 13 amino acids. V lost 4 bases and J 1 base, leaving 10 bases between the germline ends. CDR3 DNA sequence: TGCAGCGTTGTGGCTCAGGCGAACACTGAAGCTTTCTTT. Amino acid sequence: CSVVAQANTEAFF. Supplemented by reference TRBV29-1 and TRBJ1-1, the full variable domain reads SAVISQKPSRDICQRGTSLTIQCQVDSQVTMMFWYRQQPGQSLTLIATANQGSEATYESGFVIDKFPISRPNLTFSTLTVSNMSPEDSSIYLCSVVAQANTEAFFGQGTRLTVV.

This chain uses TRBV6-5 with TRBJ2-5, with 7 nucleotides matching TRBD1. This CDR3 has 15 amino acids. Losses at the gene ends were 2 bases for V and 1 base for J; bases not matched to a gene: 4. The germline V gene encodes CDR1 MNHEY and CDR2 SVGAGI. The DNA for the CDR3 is TGTGCCAGCAGTTACGCCTGGGACAGCCAAGAGACCCAGTACTTC. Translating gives CASSYAWDSQETQYF.

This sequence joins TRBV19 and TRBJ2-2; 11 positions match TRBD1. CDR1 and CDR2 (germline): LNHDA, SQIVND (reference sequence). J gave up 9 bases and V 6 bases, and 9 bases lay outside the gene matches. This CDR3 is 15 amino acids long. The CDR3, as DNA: TGTGCCAGTAGAACCGGGACAGGGGGTACCCGGGAGCTGTTTTTT. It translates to CASRTGTGGTRELFF.

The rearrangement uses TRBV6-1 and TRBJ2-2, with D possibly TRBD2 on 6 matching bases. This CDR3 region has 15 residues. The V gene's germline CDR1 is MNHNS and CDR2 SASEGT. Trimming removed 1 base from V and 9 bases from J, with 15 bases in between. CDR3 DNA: TGTGCCAGCAGTGAAGTAACGGGAGTTGGGTGGGAGCTGTTTTTT. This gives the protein CASSEVTGVGWELFF.

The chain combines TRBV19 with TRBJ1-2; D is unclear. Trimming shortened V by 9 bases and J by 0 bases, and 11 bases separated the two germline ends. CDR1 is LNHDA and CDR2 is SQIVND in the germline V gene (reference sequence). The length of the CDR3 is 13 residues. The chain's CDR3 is CASRDTANYGYTF. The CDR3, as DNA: TGTGCCAGCAGAGACACAGCTAACTATGGCTACACCTTC.

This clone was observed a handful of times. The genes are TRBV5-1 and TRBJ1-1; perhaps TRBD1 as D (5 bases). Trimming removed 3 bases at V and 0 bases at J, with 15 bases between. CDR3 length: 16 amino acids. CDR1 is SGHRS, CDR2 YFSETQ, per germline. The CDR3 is CASSWPRGEVNTEAFF. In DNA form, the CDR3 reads TGCGCCAGCAGCTGGCCAAGAGGGGAGGTGAACACTGAAGCTTTCTTT.